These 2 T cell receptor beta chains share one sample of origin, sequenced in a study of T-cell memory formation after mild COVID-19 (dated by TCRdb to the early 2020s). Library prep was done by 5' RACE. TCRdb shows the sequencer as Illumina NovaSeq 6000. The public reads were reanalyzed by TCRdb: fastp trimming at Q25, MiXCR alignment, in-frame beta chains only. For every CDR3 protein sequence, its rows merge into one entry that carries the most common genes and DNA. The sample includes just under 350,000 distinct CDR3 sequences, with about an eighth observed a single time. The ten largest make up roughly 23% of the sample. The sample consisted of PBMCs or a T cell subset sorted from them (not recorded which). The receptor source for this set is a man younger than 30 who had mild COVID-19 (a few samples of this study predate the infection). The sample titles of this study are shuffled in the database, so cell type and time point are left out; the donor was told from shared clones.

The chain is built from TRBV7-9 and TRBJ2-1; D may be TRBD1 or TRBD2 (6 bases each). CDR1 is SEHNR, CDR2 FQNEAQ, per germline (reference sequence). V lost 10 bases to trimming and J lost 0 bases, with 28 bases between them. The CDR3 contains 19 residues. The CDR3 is CATPDRGSVGGSSYNEQFF. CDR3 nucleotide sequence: TGTGCCACGCCCGATAGGGGGTCCGTCGGGGGCAGCTCCTACAATGAGCAGTTCTTC.

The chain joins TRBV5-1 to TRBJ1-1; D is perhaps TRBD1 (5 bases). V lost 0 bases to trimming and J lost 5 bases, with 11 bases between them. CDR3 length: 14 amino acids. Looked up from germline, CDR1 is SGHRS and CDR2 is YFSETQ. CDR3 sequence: CASSLDRMRTEAFF. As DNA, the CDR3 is TGCGCCAGCAGCTTGGACAGGATGCGAACTGAAGCTTTCTTT.